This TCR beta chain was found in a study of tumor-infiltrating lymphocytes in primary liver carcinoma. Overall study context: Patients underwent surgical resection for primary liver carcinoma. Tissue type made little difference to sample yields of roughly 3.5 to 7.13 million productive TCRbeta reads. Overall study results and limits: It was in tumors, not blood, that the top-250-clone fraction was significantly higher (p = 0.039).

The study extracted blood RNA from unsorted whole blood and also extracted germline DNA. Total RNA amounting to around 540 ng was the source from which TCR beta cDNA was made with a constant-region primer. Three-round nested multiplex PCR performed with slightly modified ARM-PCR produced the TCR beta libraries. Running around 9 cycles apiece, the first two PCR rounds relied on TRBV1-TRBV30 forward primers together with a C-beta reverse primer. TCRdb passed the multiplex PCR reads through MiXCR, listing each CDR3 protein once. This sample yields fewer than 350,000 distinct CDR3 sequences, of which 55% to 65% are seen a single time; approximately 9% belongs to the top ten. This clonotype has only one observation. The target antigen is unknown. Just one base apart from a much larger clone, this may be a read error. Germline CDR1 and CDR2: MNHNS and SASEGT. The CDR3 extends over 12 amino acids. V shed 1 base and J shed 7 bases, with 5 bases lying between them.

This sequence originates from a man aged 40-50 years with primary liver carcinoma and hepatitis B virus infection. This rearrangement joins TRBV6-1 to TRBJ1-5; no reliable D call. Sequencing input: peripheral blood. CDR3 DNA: TGTGCCAGCAGTGAAGTAGTACAGCCCCAGCATTTT. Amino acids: CASSEVVQPQHF.